This T cell receptor beta chain was identified in a study of T cells in Graves' hyperthyroidism and ophthalmopathy. Findings and caveats of the study: Appearing also in blood were most of the thyroid clonotypes expanded above 0.001.

Germline-derived CDR1 and CDR2 are SEHNR and FQNEAQ (reference sequence). After removal of 8 bases from V and 7 bases from J, the junction contained 8 bases not matched to a gene. This CDR3 is 14 amino acids long. The sample holds many counts of this clonotype. Its antigen is currently unknown. Thyroid ultrasound, orbital computed tomography, clinical symptoms, and serum thyroxine and TRAb underpinned diagnoses. Template material for amplifying TCR beta CDR3 regions consisted of RNA transcripts. The study used the HTBI primer set for a first-round RT-PCR of the TCR CDR3. MiXCR, applied by TCRdb to the multiplex PCR reads, yields one record per CDR3 protein. The sample holds a few hundred thousand distinct CDR3 sequences, 46% seen once.

The sequenced sample consisted of peripheral blood or thyroid tissue (not recorded which). V gene TRBV7-9 combines with J gene TRBJ1-4; 9 bases map to TRBD1. The sequence was collected from an adult woman with Graves' disease, either hyperthyroidism or ophthalmopathy (not recorded which). CDR3 DNA: TGTGCCAGCGGTACCGGGACAGGGATTGAAAAACTGTTTTTT. It translates to CASGTGTGIEKLFF.